What follows are 23 T cell receptor beta chains derived from one specimen sequenced in a study of T cells after yellow fever vaccination. In TCRdb, the 5' RACE reads were re-called with MiXCR into one record per CDR3 protein. The repertoire holds 450,000 to 600,000 distinct CDR3 sequences, less than 20% seen once, with 15% to 20% in the top ten. The sample in question was PBMCs, obtained around 5 days after the first yellow fever vaccination. Receptor source: a man between 18 and 35 years old who received the YFV17D yellow fever vaccine.

The rearrangement joins TRBV7-2 to TRBJ1-2; 8 bases align to TRBD1. Germline V gene sequence: CDR1 SGHTA, CDR2 FQGNSA. V was clipped by 5 bases and J by 8 bases; unmatched bases: 10. This CDR3 is 14 amino acids long. The DNA of the CDR3 is TGTGCCAGCAGCGTGGACAGGGTAGGGCTCGGCTACACCTTC. It codes for CASSVDRVGLGYTF.

The V call is TRBV28, the J call TRBJ2-5; D might be TRBD1 (6 bases). The germline CDR1 and CDR2 sequences are MDHEN and SYDVKM. The CDR3 runs 15 residues. Trimming took 6 bases from V and 1 from J, leaving 15 bases between them. The CDR3 loop is CASSPGQGPQETQYF. The CDR3 region has the DNA TGTGCCAGCAGCCCCGGGCAGGGGCCCCAAGAGACCCAGTACTTC.

V and J are TRBV9 and TRBJ2-2; 7 nucleotides line up with TRBD2. The V gene's germline CDR1 is SGDLS and CDR2 YYNGEE. There are 14 residues in the CDR3. J gave up 2 bases and V 3 bases, and 1 base lay outside the gene matches. CDR3 region: CASSAGGNTGELFF. The CDR3 DNA follows: TGTGCCAGCAGCGCGGGGGGTAACACCGGGGAGCTGTTTTTT.

The gene calls are TRBV12-3 or TRBV12-4 and TRBJ2-5; D gene unclear. The V end was cut by 5 bases, the J end by 3 bases, with 19 bases between. The CDR3 contains 16 residues. The CDR3 DNA is TGTGCCAGCAGTACGAACCGACAATCATATGAAGAGACCCAGTACTTC. It specifies CASSTNRQSYEETQYF.

The chain employs TRBV5-1 and TRBJ2-7; possible D gene TRBD2, 5 bases. The V gene's germline CDR1 is SGHRS and CDR2 YFSETQ. V dropped 2 bases and J dropped 3 bases, with 18 bases sitting between them. The CDR3 is made up of 16 amino acids. The CDR3 loop is CASSFGLAVTIYEQYF. In DNA form, the CDR3 reads TGCGCCAGCAGCTTCGGACTGGCAGTTACGATCTACGAGCAGTACTTC.

This clonotype appeared a few times. CDR3 sequence reads: CASSLGGLWGTQYF. CDR3 DNA: TGCGCCAGCAGCCTGGGGGGGTTATGGGGTACGCAGTATTTT. The chain recombines TRBV4-1 with TRBJ2-3; 7 bases fit TRBD2. The CDR3 spans 14 residues. The V gene end was trimmed by 4 bases and the J gene end by 8 bases; junction bases not matched to a gene: 9. Germline V lookup: CDR1 MGHRA, CDR2 YSYEKL.

The V gene is TRBV10-3, the J gene TRBJ2-1; D gene unclear. Per germline, CDR1 ENHRY and CDR2 SYGVKD. The CDR3 consists of 13 residues. Trimming removed 4 bases at V and 2 bases at J, with 6 bases between. The CDR3 sequence is CAISGIPYNEQFF. The DNA of the CDR3 is TGTGCCATCAGTGGAATCCCCTACAATGAGCAGTTCTTC.

The CDR3: CASRQTGFNEQFF. The CDR3 DNA follows: TGTGCCAGCAGACAAACAGGGTTCAATGAGCAGTTCTTC. The J gene is TRBJ2-1, the V gene TRBV7-3; D perhaps matches TRBD1 (6 bases). The CDR3 runs to 13 residues. Germline V gives CDR1 SGHTA, CDR2 FQGTGA. V was cut by 6 bases and J by 6 bases, with 12 bases left in between.

This clonotype showed up just a few times. The V and J genes are TRBV6-5 and TRBJ2-5; 10 nucleotides line up with TRBD2. Germline loops: CDR1 MNHEY, CDR2 SVGAGI. This CDR3 region has 17 residues. J lost 5 bases, V lost 0 bases, and 9 bases had no gene match. CDR3 sequence reads: CASSYSPSGGVRETQYF. The DNA of the CDR3 is TGTGCCAGCAGTTACTCGCCTAGCGGGGGAGTCAGGGAGACCCAGTACTTC.

In this sample, this clonotype turned up a few times. CDR3 sequence (DNA): TGCAGTGCTGTCGCAGGTTCTTCCTACGAGCAGTACTTC. Protein: CSAVAGSSYEQYF. The chain joins TRBV20-1 to TRBJ2-7; D is unresolved. Trimming took off 5 bases at V and 1 base at J, with 12 bases between the two ends. The CDR3 length is 13 residues. CDR1 and CDR2 (germline): DFQATT, SNEGSKA (reference sequence).

This clonotype was observed a handful of times. The V gene is TRBV9, the J gene TRBJ2-7, with TRBD2 as a possible D gene (6 bases). Deletions cut 1 base from V and 6 bases from J, with 17 bases between. This CDR3 is built from 15 residues. Germline V gene data show CDR1 as SGDLS and CDR2 as YYNGEE. This chain's CDR3 is CASSVRSLEGSEQYF. DNA for the CDR3: TGTGCCAGCAGCGTAAGATCTCTGGAGGGAAGCGAGCAGTACTTC.

In this sample, this clonotype turned up a few times. The rearrangement joins TRBV4-1 to TRBJ2-7; 7 positions agree with TRBD1. The length of the CDR3 is 15 residues. Germline lookup yields CDR1 MGHRA and CDR2 YSYEKL. Losses at the gene ends were 4 bases for V and 5 bases for J; bases not matched to a gene: 11. Written as DNA, the CDR3 is TGCGCCAGCAGCCGAACAGGGGATAGGACCGACGAGCAGTACTTC. This encodes CASSRTGDRTDEQYF.

This chain joins TRBV5-1 and TRBJ2-7; tentatively, D is TRBD1 (6 bases). This CDR3 spans 14 amino acids. Germline lookup yields CDR1 SGHRS and CDR2 YFSETQ. Trimming cost V 4 bases and J 4 bases, with 15 bases left between them. The CDR3 sequence: CASSPGDKHYEQYF. Written as DNA, the CDR3 is TGCGCCAGCAGCCCAGGGGACAAGCATTACGAGCAGTACTTC.

This rearrangement joins TRBV5-5 to TRBJ1-5; TRBD1 might be the D (5 bases). This CDR3 is built from 14 residues. Germline values: CDR1 SGHKS, CDR2 YYEKEE (reference sequence). The V and J ends lost 0 bases and 3 bases respectively, with 7 bases between them. The CDR3 DNA sequence: TGTGCCAGCAGCTTGGGGACATTCAATCAGCCCCAGCATTTT. Translated, it gives CASSLGTFNQPQHF.

This clonotype turned up a few times. This chain connects TRBV7-2 to TRBJ2-1; D not resolved. In germline, CDR1 is SGHTA, CDR2 FQGNSA. Trimming left V 5 bases short and J 6 bases short, with 11 bases between. This CDR3 is 13 amino acids long. This CDR3 is CASSVGQFNEQFF. The CDR3 coding sequence is TGTGCCAGCAGCGTCGGGCAATTCAATGAGCAGTTCTTC.

The chain carries TRBV20-1 and TRBJ2-5; TRBD1 aligns across 11 bases. This CDR3 spans 16 amino acids. The V and J ends lost 0 bases and 7 bases, in that order; junction bases with no gene match: 10. CDR1 and CDR2 (germline): DFQATT, SNEGSKA (reference sequence). The CDR3 protein is CSARDPGTGGWGTQYF. CDR3 coding DNA: TGCAGTGCTAGAGATCCCGGGACAGGGGGTTGGGGGACCCAGTACTTC.

The chain uses TRBV18 and TRBJ2-7, with TRBD1 matching 7 bases. Trimming removed 7 bases from V and 0 bases from J; junction bases left unmatched: 6. Looked up from germline, CDR1 is KGHSH and CDR2 is LQKENI. This CDR3 is built from 14 residues. CDR3: CASFPDRNSYEQYF. CDR3 DNA sequence: TGTGCCAGCTTCCCGGACAGGAACTCCTACGAGCAGTACTTC. The entire variable domain, with the rest obtained from reference TRBV18 and TRBJ2-7, is as follows: NAGVMQNPRHLVRRRGQEARLRCSPMKGHSHVYWYRQLPEEGLKFMVYLQKENIIDESGMPKERFSAEFPKEGPSILRIQQVVRGDSAAYFCASFPDRNSYEQYFGPGTRLTVT.

The chain employs TRBV3-1 and TRBJ2-7, with 8 bases identical to TRBD1. This CDR3 comprises 14 residues. Trimming cost V 2 bases and J 11 bases; bases outside gene matches: 11. Germline assignment: CDR1 LGHDT and CDR2 YNNKEL (reference sequence). CDR3 region: CASSQTTGALKEYF. Here the CDR3 DNA reads TGTGCCAGCAGCCAAACGACAGGGGCGTTAAAGGAGTACTTC.

V is TRBV4-2 and J is TRBJ1-2; no clear D gene. Trimming stripped 0 bases from V and 4 bases from J, with 9 bases between. Looked up from germline, CDR1 is LGHNA and CDR2 is YNFKEQ. This CDR3 comprises 14 residues. CDR3 amino acids: CASSQEPLGYGYTF. For the CDR3, the DNA is TGTGCCAGCAGCCAAGAGCCCCTTGGCTATGGCTACACCTTC.

This clonotype was recorded many times. V gene TRBV7-2 combines with J gene TRBJ1-5, with D possibly TRBD1 on 5 matching bases. The germline V gene encodes CDR1 SGHTA and CDR2 FQGNSA. Trimming took 3 bases from V and 6 from J, leaving 9 bases between them. CDR3 length: 13 amino acids. For the CDR3, the DNA is TGTGCCAGCAGCTTGAGGGGCCTTCAGCCCCAGCATTTT. Translation gives CASSLRGLQPQHF.

This clonotype has a handful of counts. The chain links TRBV30 to TRBJ1-1, with a tentative D call TRBD1 (5 bases). The germline CDR1 and CDR2 sequences are GTSNPN and SVGIG (reference sequence). This CDR3 is built from 14 residues. The ends were cut back, 0 bases at V and 8 bases at J, with 16 bases in the middle. In nucleotides, the CDR3 is TGTGCCTGGAGTGTATTCCTGGGGCAGCGGGAAGCTTTCTTT. Protein product: CAWSVFLGQREAFF.

This clonotype has more than one count but fewer than ten. This chain joins TRBV5-4 and TRBJ2-3; 9 bases map to TRBD2. The V gene end was trimmed by 9 bases and the J gene end by 1 base; junction bases not matched to a gene: 3. Germline values: CDR1 SGHNT, CDR2 YYREEE (reference sequence). The CDR3 contains 13 residues. CDR3 coding DNA: TGTGCCACCCGACTAGCGGGCACAGATACGCAGTATTTT. It is translated as CATRLAGTDTQYF.

This clonotype was seen only a few times. In nucleotides, the CDR3 is TGTGCCTGGAGTGTAAGCGGGACAAAAGATACGCAGTATTTT. Its translation is CAWSVSGTKDTQYF. This sequence joins TRBV30 and TRBJ2-3, with a weak D call TRBD2 (7 bases). Between the trimmed V and J ends, which lost 0 bases and 5 bases, there was a span of 12 bases. CDR1 is GTSNPN and CDR2 is SVGIG in the germline V gene (reference sequence). This CDR3 contains 14 residues.